These 32 T cell receptor beta chains share one sample of origin, sequenced in a study of blood T cells in healthy people across ages. A second PCR, run for about 6 to 12 cycles, used a sample-barcoded 5' primer plus a J-beta primer mix. TCRdb passed the 5' RACE reads through MiXCR, listing each CDR3 protein once. The sample lists around 1,500,000 distinct CDR3 sequences, 35% to 45% seen once, with 7% to 9% in the top ten. What was sequenced was blood. The receptors were gathered from a woman aged 18-29 years in good health.

This chain connects TRBV5-5 to TRBJ2-2; D perhaps matches TRBD2 (5 bases). V dropped 4 bases and J dropped 4 bases, with 20 bases sitting between them. Looked up from germline, CDR1 is SGHKS and CDR2 is YYEKEE (reference sequence). The CDR3 runs 17 residues. CDR3 in amino acids: CASSTAAGLKSTGELFF. The CDR3 region has the DNA TGTGCCAGCAGCACGGCCGCGGGTCTAAAGTCCACCGGGGAGCTGTTTTTT.

The chain carries TRBV10-3 and TRBJ2-5; D gene uncertain. The V gene lost 2 bases and the J gene lost 6 bases, with 13 bases spanning the gap. Germline V lookup: CDR1 ENHRY, CDR2 SYGVKD. The CDR3 is 14 residues long. The CDR3 nucleotides are TGTGCCATCAGTGAGGCGGTTGAACTGAAGACCCAGTACTTC. The encoded protein is CAISEAVELKTQYF.

This clonotype was found a few times. CDR3 sequence (DNA): TGTGCCAGCAGTTTGACACGCCAAGAGACCCAGTACTTC. This gives the protein CASSLTRQETQYF. The chain employs TRBV27 and TRBJ2-5; no firm D call. The ends were cut back, 3 bases at V and 1 base at J, with 6 bases in the middle. CDR3 length: 13 residues. CDR1 MNHEY and CDR2 SMNVEV come from the germline V gene (reference sequence).

A few counts support this clonotype. The gene calls are TRBV20-1 and TRBJ1-1; the D gene is possibly TRBD1 (6 bases). CDR1 DFQATT and CDR2 SNEGSKA come from the germline V gene (reference sequence). Trimming removed 6 bases at V and 0 bases at J, with 11 bases between. The length of the CDR3 is 13 residues. CDR3 nucleotides: TGCAGTGCCATGGCAGGGGTGAACACTGAAGCTTTCTTT. Its translation is CSAMAGVNTEAFF.

V and J are TRBV27 and TRBJ2-5; 7 bases agree with TRBD2. The DNA end is a closer match to TRBJ2-1, so the J assignment may be wrong. This CDR3 is 15 amino acids long. Germline V lookup: CDR1 MNHEY, CDR2 SMNVEV (reference sequence). The CDR3 spells CASSPGLAAQETQFF. Written as DNA, the CDR3 is TGTGCCAGCAGTCCCGGTCTAGCGGCACAAGAGACCCAGTTCTTC.

The chain is built from TRBV6-6 and TRBJ2-5, with unresolved D. The CDR3 consists of 16 residues. The V end lost 6 bases, the J end lost 4 bases, and 21 bases lay between the germline ends. Germline values: CDR1 MNHNY, CDR2 SVGAGI (reference sequence). CDR3 sequence (DNA): TGTGCCAGCAGCCGCCAAACCTTATCGAGAGGAGAGACCCAGTACTTC. Translation gives CASSRQTLSRGETQYF.

This clonotype was observed a few times. This chain connects TRBV20-1 to TRBJ1-5; no reliable D call. Germline-derived CDR1 and CDR2 are DFQATT and SNEGSKA (reference sequence). Trimming shortened V by 4 bases and J by 6 bases, and 16 bases separated the two germline ends. CDR3 size: 14 residues. In DNA form, the CDR3 reads TGCAGTGCTATGCTGGGCAGAAAGGGTCAGCCCCAGCATTTT. This codes for CSAMLGRKGQPQHF.

The chain couples TRBV20-1 to TRBJ1-1; perhaps TRBD1 as D (6 bases). This CDR3 has 14 amino acids. Germline CDR1 reads DFQATT; CDR2 reads SNEGSKA (reference sequence). With 3 bases removed from V and 1 base from J, the gap between germline ends came to 12 bases. In DNA form, the CDR3 reads TGCAGTGCTAGGGGGGGACACCCGAACACTGAAGCTTTCTTT. It encodes CSARGGHPNTEAFF.

This clonotype was detected a few times. The chain links TRBV11-2 to TRBJ2-7, with TRBD2 matching 8 bases. The length of the CDR3 is 13 residues. J gave up 3 bases and V 6 bases, and 4 bases lay outside the gene matches. The germline CDR1 and CDR2 sequences are SGHAT and FQNNGV. The CDR3 DNA sequence: TGTGCCAGCAGAACGGGACTAGGCTACGAGCAGTACTTC. Its translation: CASRTGLGYEQYF.

CDR3 in amino acids: CASSHPGHYYEQFF. The CDR3 coding sequence is TGTGCCAGCAGCCATCCGGGACACTACTACGAGCAGTTCTTC. This rearrangement joins TRBV14 to TRBJ2-1; the D gene is possibly TRBD1 (6 bases). This CDR3 spans 14 amino acids. The germline gives CDR1 SGHDN, CDR2 FVKESK. V was shortened by 3 bases and J by 10 bases, with 16 bases between the two germline ends. Full variable domain (rest looked up from reference TRBV14 and TRBJ2-1): EAGVTQFPSHSVIEKGQTVTLRCDPISGHDNLYWYRRVMGKEIKFLLHFVKESKQDESGMPNNRFLAERTGGTYSTLKVQPAELEDSGVYFCASSHPGHYYEQFFGPGTRLTVL.

The V and J genes are TRBV10-3 and TRBJ1-1, with D uncertain. CDR3 length: 15 amino acids. Between the trimmed V and J ends, which lost 0 bases and 5 bases, there was a span of 13 bases. Germline values: CDR1 ENHRY, CDR2 SYGVKD. CDR3 DNA: TGTGCCATCAGTGAGTCGGGAGGGTCAAGTACTGAAGCTTTCTTT. This codes for CAISESGGSSTEAFF.

The rearrangement links TRBV7-9 to TRBJ2-4; 10 nucleotides line up with TRBD2. Germline-derived CDR1 and CDR2 are SEHNR and FQNEAQ (reference sequence). This CDR3 has 13 amino acids. Trimming took 1 base from V and 14 from J; bases not matched to a gene: 5. Here the CDR3 DNA reads TGTGCCAGCAGCTTAGTTGGGACTAGCGTTAAGTACTTC. Translation: CASSLVGTSVKYF.

This clonotype was seen a handful of times. The chain has TRBV20-1 and TRBJ2-1; D ambiguous. The CDR3 contains 14 residues. Germline CDR1 and CDR2: DFQATT and SNEGSKA (reference sequence). Trimming shortened V by 5 bases and J by 0 bases, and 11 bases separated the two germline ends. The CDR3 loop reads CSAYPQSSYNEQFF. CDR3 coding DNA: TGCAGTGCTTATCCCCAAAGCTCCTACAATGAGCAGTTCTTC.

This chain joins TRBV29-1 and TRBJ2-1, with 13 bases matching TRBD2. The CDR3 runs to 16 residues. Per germline, CDR1 SQVTM and CDR2 ANQGSEA. The trim removed 1 base at V and 9 bases at J, leaving 9 bases unmatched. CDR3 sequence: CSVEGGLAGDYAEQFF. For the CDR3, the DNA is TGCAGCGTTGAAGGTGGACTAGCGGGAGATTATGCTGAGCAGTTCTTC.

This clonotype was seen a single time. The chain recombines TRBV11-2 with TRBJ1-1; 7 nucleotides line up with TRBD1. Germline loops: CDR1 SGHAT, CDR2 FQNNGV. This CDR3 comprises 14 residues. J gave up 2 bases and V 5 bases, and 5 bases lay outside the gene matches. CDR3 residues: CASSTGQFNTEAFF. The CDR3 nucleotides read TGTGCCAGCAGCACGGGACAGTTCAACACTGAAGCTTTCTTT. Combining the CDR3 with reference TRBV11-2 and TRBJ1-1 gives the whole variable domain EAGVAQSPRYKIIEKRQSVAFWCNPISGHATLYWYQQILGQGPKLLIQFQNNGVVDDSQLPKDRFSAERLKGVDSTLKIQPAKLEDSAVYLCASSTGQFNTEAFFGQGTRLTVV.

This clonotype was seen more than once but under ten times. The junction does not match germline at one end; this may be a read error. The chain recombines TRBV20-1 with TRBJ1-1; TRBD1 matches 9 bases. The CDR3 length is 14 residues. Germline V lookup: CDR1 DFQATT, CDR2 SNEGSKA (reference sequence). The DNA of the CDR3 is TGCAGTGCTCTACCCGGGACAGGGAACACTGAGGCTTTCTTT. It translates to CSALPGTGNTEAFF.

This clonotype has more than one count but fewer than ten. The chain is built from TRBV9 and TRBJ1-2; 8 positions agree with TRBD1. Germline V CDR1 and CDR2: SGDLS, YYNGEE. This CDR3 has 13 amino acids. V dropped 3 bases and J dropped 7; count of bases not matched to a gene: 5. The CDR3 DNA follows: TGTGCCAGCAGCGCCTCAACAGGGGGTGGCTACACCTTC. It yields the protein CASSASTGGGYTF.

This clonotype was counted a few times. The chain recombines TRBV6-1 with TRBJ1-1; 8 bases line up with TRBD1. The CDR3 is 16 amino acids. Germline V CDR1 and CDR2: MNHNS, SASEGT. The trim removed 5 bases at V and 0 bases at J, leaving 8 bases unmatched. As DNA, the CDR3 is TGTGCCAGCAGTAAAGGACAGGGTCTTATGAACACTGAAGCTTTCTTT. The encoded protein is CASSKGQGLMNTEAFF.

The rearrangement uses TRBV9 and TRBJ2-1, with TRBD2 matching 14 bases. Trimming at V came to 4 bases and at J to 7 bases, leaving 13 bases not matched to a gene. The CDR3 sequence is 18 residues long. The V gene's germline CDR1 is SGDLS and CDR2 YYNGEE. DNA of the CDR3: TGTGCCAGCAGCTTTAACCCCGGGACTAGCGGGGGAAGGAATGAGCAGTTCTTC. Residues: CASSFNPGTSGGRNEQFF. The variable domain in full, completed from reference TRBV9 and TRBJ2-1, reads DSGVTQTPKHLITATGQRVTLRCSPRSGDLSVYWYQQSLDQGLQFLIQYYNGEERAKGNILERFSAQQFPDLHSELNLSSLELGDSALYFCASSFNPGTSGGRNEQFFGPGTRLTVL.

The chain combines TRBV7-3 with TRBJ1-6; D remains ambiguous. The germline V gene encodes CDR1 SGHTA and CDR2 FQGTGA. Trimming removed 5 bases at V and 8 bases at J, with 10 bases between. There are 13 residues in the CDR3. This CDR3 reads CASSPDWDSPLHF. CDR3 nucleotides: TGTGCCAGCAGCCCTGACTGGGATTCACCCCTCCACTTT.

The chain joins TRBV7-8 to TRBJ1-4; 7 bases match TRBD1. Germline V CDR1 and CDR2: SGHVS, FQNEAQ. The CDR3 consists of 15 residues. The trim removed 5 bases at V and 7 bases at J, leaving 10 bases unmatched. The CDR3 loop reads CASSPHRGSFEKLFF. The CDR3 nucleotides are TGTGCCAGCAGCCCCCACAGGGGATCTTTTGAAAAACTGTTTTTT.

The rearrangement uses TRBV10-3 and TRBJ2-5, with D perhaps being TRBD1 or TRBD2 (5 bases each). V lost 0 bases, J lost 4 bases, and 9 bases lay in between. This CDR3 is 14 amino acids long. Germline V gene sequence: CDR1 ENHRY, CDR2 SYGVKD. The CDR3 sequence is CAISESSGRETQYF. CDR3 in DNA: TGTGCCATCAGTGAGTCTTCAGGGAGAGAGACCCAGTACTTC.

This clonotype was counted once. The chain combines TRBV28 with TRBJ1-2, with D unclear. Per the germline V gene, CDR1 is MDHEN and CDR2 is SYDVKM. Deletions cut 3 bases from V and 4 bases from J, with 15 bases between. This CDR3 is 15 amino acids long. The CDR3 region has the DNA TGTGCCAGCAGTTTTATGGATCAGACCAGCTATGGCTACACCTTC. Amino acids: CASSFMDQTSYGYTF.

This clonotype occurred a few times. The chain employs TRBV20-1 and TRBJ2-3; maybe TRBD2 (6 bases). The ends were cut back, 6 bases at V and 0 bases at J, with 25 bases in the middle. This CDR3 has 18 amino acids. Germline V gives CDR1 DFQATT, CDR2 SNEGSKA (reference sequence). The CDR3 DNA reads as TGCAGTGCCCCCCGCGGAAATAGCGGATATTCTAGCACAGATACGCAGTATTTT. It is translated as CSAPRGNSGYSSTDTQYF.

The rearrangement joins TRBV5-1 to TRBJ2-5; tentatively, D is TRBD2 (6 bases). The V gene's germline CDR1 is SGHRS and CDR2 YFSETQ. The CDR3 loop spans 18 amino acids. With 1 base removed from V and 2 bases from J, the gap between germline ends came to 21 bases. For the CDR3, the DNA is TGCGCCAGCAGCTTGAGTGGGCGGGGAGGACCGCAACAAGAGACCCAGTACTTC. This gives the protein CASSLSGRGGPQQETQYF. The complete variable domain, with remaining parts taken from reference TRBV5-1 and TRBJ2-5, reads KAGVTQTPRYLIKTRGQQVTLSCSPISGHRSVSWYQQTPGQGLQFLFEYFSETQRNKGNFPGRFSGRQFSNSRSEMNVSTLELGDSALYLCASSLSGRGGPQQETQYFGPGTRLLVL.

The CDR3 protein is CASSQWSGDRGTEQFF. Written as DNA, the CDR3 is TGTGCCAGCAGCCAATGGAGTGGGGACAGGGGGACTGAGCAGTTCTTC. This rearrangement joins TRBV14 to TRBJ2-1; 11 bases line up with TRBD1. Losses at the gene ends were 2 bases for V and 9 bases for J; bases not matched to a gene: 9. CDR1 is SGHDN, CDR2 FVKESK, per germline. This CDR3 contains 16 residues.

V is TRBV29-1 and J is TRBJ1-1; the D is unclear. V lost 0 bases and J lost 0, with 14 bases in between. The CDR3 is 16 residues long. CDR1 and CDR2 from the germline V gene are SQVTM and ANQGSEA. CDR3 region: CSVEDLGSGMNTEAFF. The CDR3 nucleotides are TGCAGCGTTGAAGATCTCGGGAGTGGTATGAACACTGAAGCTTTCTTT.

The rearrangement uses TRBV11-2 and TRBJ2-7, with TRBD1 identical over 7 bases. There are 15 residues in the CDR3. Germline trimming cut 3 bases from V and 1 base from J; bases unmatched to any gene: 6. Germline lookup yields CDR1 SGHAT and CDR2 FQNNGV. The CDR3 protein is CASSLGDSQSYEQYF. In nucleotides, the CDR3 is TGTGCCAGCAGCTTGGGGGACAGTCAGTCCTACGAGCAGTACTTC.

The V and J genes are TRBV12-3 or TRBV12-4 and TRBJ2-1; tentatively, D is TRBD1 or TRBD2 (5 bases each). The V and J ends lost 1 base and 7 bases respectively, with 20 bases between them. The CDR3 has 17 amino acids. The CDR3 region is CASSLDTGTGIKNEQFF. The DNA for the CDR3 is TGTGCCAGCAGTTTAGACACCGGGACGGGGATAAAGAATGAGCAGTTCTTC.

The J gene is TRBJ2-7, the V gene TRBV5-1; TRBD1 matches at 11 bases. Germline CDR1 reads SGHRS; CDR2 reads YFSETQ. CDR3 size: 16 residues. V trimming: 3 bases; J trimming: 2 bases; junction bases outside the gene matches: 7. CDR3 DNA: TGCGCCAGCAGCTCCCATCCGGGACAGGGGGCCTACGAGCAGTACTTC. Protein sequence: CASSSHPGQGAYEQYF.

The rearrangement joins TRBV6-1 to TRBJ1-2; D gene ambiguous. V dropped 1 base and J dropped 4 bases, with 10 bases sitting between them. Germline CDR1 MNHNS, CDR2 SASEGT. The CDR3 runs 14 residues. CDR3: CASSEDRAAYGYTF. For the CDR3, the DNA is TGTGCCAGCAGTGAAGATAGGGCGGCCTATGGCTACACCTTC.

This CDR3 reads CASRNSGTSSYEQYF. The CDR3 nucleotides read TGTGCCAGCAGAAACAGCGGGACTTCCTCCTACGAGCAGTACTTC. This chain uses TRBV13 with TRBJ2-7; 7 nucleotides line up with TRBD2. CDR1 and CDR2 (germline): PRHDT, FYEKMQ (reference sequence). The ends lost 6 bases at V and 0 bases at J; junction bases unmatched: 8. This CDR3 has 15 amino acids.